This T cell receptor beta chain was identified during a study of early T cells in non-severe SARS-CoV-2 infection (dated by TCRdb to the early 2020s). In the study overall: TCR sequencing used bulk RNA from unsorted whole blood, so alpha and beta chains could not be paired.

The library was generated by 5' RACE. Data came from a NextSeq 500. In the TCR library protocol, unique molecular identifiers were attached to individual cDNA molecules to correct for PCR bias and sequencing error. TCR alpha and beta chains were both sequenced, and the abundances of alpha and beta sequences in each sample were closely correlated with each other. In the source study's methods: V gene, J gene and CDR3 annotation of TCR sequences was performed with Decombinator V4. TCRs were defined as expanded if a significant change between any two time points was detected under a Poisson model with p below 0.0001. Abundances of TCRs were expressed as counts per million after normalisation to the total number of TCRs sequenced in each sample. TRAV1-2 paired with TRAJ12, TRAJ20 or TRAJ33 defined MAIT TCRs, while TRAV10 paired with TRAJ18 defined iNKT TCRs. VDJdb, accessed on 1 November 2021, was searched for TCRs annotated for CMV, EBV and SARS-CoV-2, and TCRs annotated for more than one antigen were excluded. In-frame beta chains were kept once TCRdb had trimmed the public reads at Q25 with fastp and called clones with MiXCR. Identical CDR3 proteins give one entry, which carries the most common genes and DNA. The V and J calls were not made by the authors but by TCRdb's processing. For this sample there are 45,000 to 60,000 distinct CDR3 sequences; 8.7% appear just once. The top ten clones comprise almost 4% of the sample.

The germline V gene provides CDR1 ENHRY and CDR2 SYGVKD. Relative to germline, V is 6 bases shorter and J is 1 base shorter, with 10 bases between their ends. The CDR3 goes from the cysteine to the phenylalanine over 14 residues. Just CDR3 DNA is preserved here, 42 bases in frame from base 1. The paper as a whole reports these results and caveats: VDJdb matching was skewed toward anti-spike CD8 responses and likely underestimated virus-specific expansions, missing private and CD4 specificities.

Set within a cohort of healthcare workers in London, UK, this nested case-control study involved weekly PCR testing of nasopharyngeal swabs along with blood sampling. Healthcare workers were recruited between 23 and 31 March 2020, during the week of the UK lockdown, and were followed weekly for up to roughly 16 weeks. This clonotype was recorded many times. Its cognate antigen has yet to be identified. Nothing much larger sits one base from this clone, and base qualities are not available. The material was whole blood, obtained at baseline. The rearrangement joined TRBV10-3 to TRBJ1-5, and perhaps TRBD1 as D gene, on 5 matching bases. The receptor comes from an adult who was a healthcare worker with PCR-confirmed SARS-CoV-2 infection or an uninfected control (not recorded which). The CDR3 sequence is CAISATASNQPQHF. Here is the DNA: TGTGCCATCAGCGCGACAGCGAGCAATCAGCCCCAGCATTTT.